These 15 T cell receptor beta chains were sequenced from one sample in a study of shared T cell receptors in the human thymus. Profiling relied on immunoSEQ multiplex PCR, and the TCRdb table lists in-frame clones only, not all of them. The table includes roughly 700,000 clones, around 87% detected once. The same specimen was also included in a second study, on human thymus T cells.

The sample was thymocytes. The receptors here all came from a boy younger than two with a congenital heart defect.

V gene TRBV15 combines with J gene TRBJ1-5, with 9 nucleotides matching TRBD1. CDR3 length: 18 amino acids. Germline V gene lookup returns CDR1 LNHNV and CDR2 YYDKDF (reference sequence). The V gene end was trimmed by 5 bases and the J gene end by 2 bases; junction bases not matched to a gene: 13. CDR3 DNA: TGTGCCACCAGCGACCCTCTCCGGGACAGGGCGGGCAATCAGCCCCAGCATTTT. This gives the protein CATSDPLRDRAGNQPQHF. The full variable domain, in which reference TRBV15 and TRBJ1-5 provide the parts outside the CDR3, is DAMVIQNPRYQVTQFGKPVTLSCSQTLNHNVMYWYQQKSSQAPKLLFHYYDKDFNNEADTPDNFQSRRPNTSFCFLDIRSPGLGDTAMYLCATSDPLRDRAGNQPQHFGDGTRLSIL.

The chain uses TRBV6-6 and TRBJ2-7, with TRBD2 identical over 9 bases. CDR1 is MNHNY, CDR2 SVGAGI, per germline (reference sequence). The CDR3 length is 16 residues. V trimming: 5 bases; J trimming: 0 bases; junction bases outside the gene matches: 8. The CDR3 DNA follows: TGTGCCAGCAGTGCCCGACTAGCGGTCGTCTCCTACGAGCAGTACTTC. Translated: CASSARLAVVSYEQYF.

V gene TRBV2 combines with J gene TRBJ2-5, with 12 bases identical to TRBD2. Per the germline V gene, CDR1 is SNHLY and CDR2 is FYNNEI. The CDR3 is made up of 15 amino acids. The J segment lost 3 bases and the V segment lost 1 base, leaving 0 bases of the junction unmatched. In DNA form, the CDR3 reads TGTGCCAGCAGTGAAGGACTAGCGGGAGAAGAGACCCAGTACTTC. Translation: CASSEGLAGEETQYF. The full variable domain, with the rest looked up from reference TRBV2 and TRBJ2-5, is EPEVTQTPSHQVTQMGQEVILRCVPISNHLYFYWYRQILGQKVEFLVSFYNNEISEKSEIFDDQFSVERPDGSNFTLKIRSTKLEDSAMYFCASSEGLAGEETQYFGPGTRLLVL.

This clone appeared once. This sequence joins TRBV4-1 and TRBJ2-5, with D uncertain. This CDR3 region has 16 residues. Germline V gene data show CDR1 as MGHRA and CDR2 as YSYEKL. V dropped 1 base and J dropped 1 base, with 13 bases sitting between them. The CDR3 nucleotides read TGCGCCAGCAGCCAAGCGGTCATACGAACCCAAGAGACCCAGTACTTC. This encodes CASSQAVIRTQETQYF.

The chain employs TRBV5-5 and TRBJ1-2; D perhaps matches TRBD1 (5 bases). V was trimmed by 3 bases and J by 5 bases, leaving 11 bases between them. The CDR3 is made up of 13 amino acids. The V gene's germline CDR1 is SGHKS and CDR2 YYEKEE (reference sequence). As DNA, the CDR3 is TGTGCCAGCAGCTCCCCGGGACTTTATGGCTACACCTTC. It yields the protein CASSSPGLYGYTF.

This chain connects TRBV30 to TRBJ2-2, with unresolved D. Per germline, CDR1 GTSNPN and CDR2 SVGIG (reference sequence). The CDR3 has 13 residues. V dropped 0 bases and J dropped 6 bases, with 8 bases sitting between them. Here the CDR3 reads CAWSVLSPGELFF. The CDR3 DNA is TGTGCCTGGAGTGTACTAAGCCCCGGGGAGCTGTTTTTT.

In its sample, this clone was seen once. This rearrangement joins TRBV7-9 to TRBJ2-1; TRBD2 matches 9 bases. Germline lookup yields CDR1 SEHNR and CDR2 FQNEAQ (reference sequence). The length of the CDR3 is 16 residues. Trimming at V came to 0 bases and at J to 6 bases, leaving 6 bases not matched to a gene. CDR3 coding DNA: TGTGCCAGCAGCTTAGCGAGGAGCGGGAGGTCCAATGAGCAGTTCTTC. Translating gives CASSLARSGRSNEQFF.

J is TRBJ2-2 and V is TRBV4-1; 8 bases align to TRBD1. V shed 2 bases and J 3 bases; nucleotides not matched to a gene: 8. Germline V lookup: CDR1 MGHRA, CDR2 YSYEKL. The CDR3 runs 17 residues. Written as DNA, the CDR3 is TGCGCCAGCAGCCAACGGGCACAGGGGGTTGACACCGGGGAGCTGTTTTTT. It codes for CASSQRAQGVDTGELFF.

This clone appeared a single time. The chain carries TRBV12-5 and TRBJ2-2, with 8 bases matching TRBD2. The ends lost 6 bases at V and 6 bases at J; junction bases unmatched: 18. The CDR3 sequence is 18 residues long. In germline, CDR1 is LGHNT, CDR2 FRNRAP. The CDR3 here is CASGRQRELTKRAGELFF. CDR3 nucleotides: TGTGCTAGTGGCCGTCAGCGGGAGCTAACGAAAAGGGCCGGGGAGCTGTTTTTT. Using reference TRBV12-5 and TRBJ2-2 for the parts outside the CDR3, the full variable domain is DARVTQTPRHKVTEMGQEVTMRCQPILGHNTVFWYRQTMMQGLELLAYFRNRAPLDDSGMPKDRFSAEMPDATLATLKIQPSEPRDSAVYFCASGRQRELTKRAGELFFGEGSRLTVL.

The rearrangement links TRBV4-2 to TRBJ2-7, with D possibly TRBD1 on 5 matching bases. CDR1 LGHNA and CDR2 YNFKEQ come from the germline V gene. The CDR3 totals 17 residues. V shed 4 bases and J shed 5 bases, with 24 bases lying between them. The CDR3 spells CASSPRADRARADEQYF. The CDR3 DNA follows: TGTGCCAGCAGCCCACGAGCAGACAGAGCCCGGGCTGACGAGCAGTACTTC.

V is TRBV4-3 and J is TRBJ1-1; TRBD1 is a possible D gene (5 bases). The CDR3 contains 16 residues. Deletions cut 1 base from V and 2 bases from J, with 14 bases between. CDR1 and CDR2 (germline): LGHNA, YSLEER. The CDR3 protein is CASSQVCEDTNTEAFF. The CDR3 DNA reads TGCGCCAGCAGCCAAGTGTGCGAGGACACCAACACTGAAGCTTTCTTT.

V gene TRBV5-4 combines with J gene TRBJ2-3, with D maybe TRBD1 (6 bases). The V end lost 4 bases, the J end lost 1 base, and 16 bases lay between the germline ends. Germline V CDR1 and CDR2: SGHNT, YYREEE (reference sequence). CDR3 length equals 16 residues. This chain's CDR3 is CASSLGQGIGTDTQYF. CDR3 DNA sequence: TGTGCCAGCAGCCTGGGGCAGGGGATCGGCACAGATACGCAGTATTTT.

The V call is TRBV28, the J call TRBJ1-2; 7 nucleotides agree with TRBD1. The CDR3 is 19 amino acids. Germline CDR1 and CDR2: MDHEN and SYDVKM. After removal of 0 bases from V and 0 bases from J, the junction contained 13 bases not matched to a gene. The CDR3 sequence is CASSLWVRDRNLANYGYTF. The CDR3 DNA reads as TGTGCCAGCAGTTTATGGGTTCGGGACAGAAATTTAGCTAACTATGGCTACACCTTC.

Only one count was recorded for this clone. The chain couples TRBV7-9 to TRBJ2-7, with 7 bases identical to TRBD1. Unmatched junction bases numbered 4, after V lost 3 bases and J lost 5 bases. Germline CDR1 SEHNR, CDR2 FQNEAQ (reference sequence). The CDR3 contains 13 residues. The CDR3 protein is CASSFGQDNEQYF. Written as DNA, the CDR3 is TGTGCCAGCAGCTTTGGACAGGACAACGAGCAGTACTTC.

The J gene is TRBJ1-1, the V gene TRBV7-2; D unclear. V shed 5 bases and J shed 0 bases, with 10 bases lying between them. The CDR3 sequence is 14 residues long. Per germline, CDR1 SGHTA and CDR2 FQGNSA. The CDR3 is CASSLARVNTEAFF. Here the CDR3 DNA reads TGTGCCAGCAGCCTTGCGCGGGTGAACACTGAAGCTTTCTTT.